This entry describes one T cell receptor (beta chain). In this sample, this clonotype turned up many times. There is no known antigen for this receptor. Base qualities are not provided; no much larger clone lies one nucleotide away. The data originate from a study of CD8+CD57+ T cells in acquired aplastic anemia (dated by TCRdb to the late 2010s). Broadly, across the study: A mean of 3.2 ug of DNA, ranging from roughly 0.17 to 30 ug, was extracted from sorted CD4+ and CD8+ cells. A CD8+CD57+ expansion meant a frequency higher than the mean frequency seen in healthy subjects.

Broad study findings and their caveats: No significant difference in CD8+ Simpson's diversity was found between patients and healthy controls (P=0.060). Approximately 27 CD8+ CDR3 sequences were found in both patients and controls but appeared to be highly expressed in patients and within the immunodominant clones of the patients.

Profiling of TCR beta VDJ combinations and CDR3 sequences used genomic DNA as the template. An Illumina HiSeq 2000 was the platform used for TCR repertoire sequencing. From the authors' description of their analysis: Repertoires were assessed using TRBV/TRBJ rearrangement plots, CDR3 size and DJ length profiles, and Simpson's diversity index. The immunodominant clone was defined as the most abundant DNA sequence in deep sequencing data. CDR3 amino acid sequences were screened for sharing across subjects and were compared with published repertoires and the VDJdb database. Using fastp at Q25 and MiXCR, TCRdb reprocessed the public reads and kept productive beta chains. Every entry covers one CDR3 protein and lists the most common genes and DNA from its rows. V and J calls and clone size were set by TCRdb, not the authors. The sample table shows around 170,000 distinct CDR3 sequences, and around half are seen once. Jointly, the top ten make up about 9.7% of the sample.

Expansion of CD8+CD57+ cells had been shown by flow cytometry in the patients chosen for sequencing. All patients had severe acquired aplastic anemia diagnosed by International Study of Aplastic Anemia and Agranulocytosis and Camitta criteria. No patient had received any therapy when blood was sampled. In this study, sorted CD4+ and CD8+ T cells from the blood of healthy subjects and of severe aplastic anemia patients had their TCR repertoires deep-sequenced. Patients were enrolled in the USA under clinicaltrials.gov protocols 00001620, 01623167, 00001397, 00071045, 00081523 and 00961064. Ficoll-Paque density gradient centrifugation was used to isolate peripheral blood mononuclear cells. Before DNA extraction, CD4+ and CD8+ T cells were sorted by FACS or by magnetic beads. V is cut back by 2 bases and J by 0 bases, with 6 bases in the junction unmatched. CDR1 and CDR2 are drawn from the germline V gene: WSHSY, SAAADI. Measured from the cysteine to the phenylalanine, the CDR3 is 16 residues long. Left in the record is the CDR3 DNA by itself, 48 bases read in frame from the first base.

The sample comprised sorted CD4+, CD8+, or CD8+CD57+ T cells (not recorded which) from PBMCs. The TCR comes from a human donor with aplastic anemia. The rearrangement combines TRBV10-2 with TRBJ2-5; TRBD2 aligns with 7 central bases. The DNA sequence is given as TGCGCCAGCAGTGAGAACAGCGGGAACTACCAAGAGACCCAGTACTTC. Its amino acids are CASSENSGNYQETQYF.